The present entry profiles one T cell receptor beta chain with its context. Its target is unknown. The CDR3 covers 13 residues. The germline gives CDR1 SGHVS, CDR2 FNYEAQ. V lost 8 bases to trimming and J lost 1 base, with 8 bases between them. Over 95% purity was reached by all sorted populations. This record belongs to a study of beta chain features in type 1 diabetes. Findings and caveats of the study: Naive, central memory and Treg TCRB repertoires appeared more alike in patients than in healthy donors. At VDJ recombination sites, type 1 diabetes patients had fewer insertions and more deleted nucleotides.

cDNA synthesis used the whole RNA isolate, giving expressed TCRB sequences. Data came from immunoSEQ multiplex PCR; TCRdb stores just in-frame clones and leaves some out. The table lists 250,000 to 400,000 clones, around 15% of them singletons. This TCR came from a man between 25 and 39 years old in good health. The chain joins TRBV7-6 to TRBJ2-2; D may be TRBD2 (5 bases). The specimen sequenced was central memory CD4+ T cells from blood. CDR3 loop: CASEDLNTGELFF. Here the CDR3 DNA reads TGTGCCAGCGAGGACTTGAACACCGGGGAGCTGTTTTTT.